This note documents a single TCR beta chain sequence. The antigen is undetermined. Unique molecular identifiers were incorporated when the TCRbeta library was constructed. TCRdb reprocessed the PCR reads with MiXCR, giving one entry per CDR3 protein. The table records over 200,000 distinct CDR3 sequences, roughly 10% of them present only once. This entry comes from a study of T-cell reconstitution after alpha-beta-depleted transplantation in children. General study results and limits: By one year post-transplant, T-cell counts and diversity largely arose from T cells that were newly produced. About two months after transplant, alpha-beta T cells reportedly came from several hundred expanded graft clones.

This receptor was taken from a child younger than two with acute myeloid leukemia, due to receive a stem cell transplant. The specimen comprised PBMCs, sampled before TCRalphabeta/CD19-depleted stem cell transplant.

The CDR3 bases are TGCGCCAGCAGCTTCGGACAAACCAACACAGATACGCAGTATTTT. This translates into CASSFGQTNTDTQYF. V is TRBV5-1 and J is TRBJ2-3; perhaps TRBD1 as D (5 bases). Trimming left V 2 bases short and J 2 bases short, with 12 bases between. CDR1 is SGHRS and CDR2 is YFSETQ in the germline V gene. The CDR3 has 15 residues.